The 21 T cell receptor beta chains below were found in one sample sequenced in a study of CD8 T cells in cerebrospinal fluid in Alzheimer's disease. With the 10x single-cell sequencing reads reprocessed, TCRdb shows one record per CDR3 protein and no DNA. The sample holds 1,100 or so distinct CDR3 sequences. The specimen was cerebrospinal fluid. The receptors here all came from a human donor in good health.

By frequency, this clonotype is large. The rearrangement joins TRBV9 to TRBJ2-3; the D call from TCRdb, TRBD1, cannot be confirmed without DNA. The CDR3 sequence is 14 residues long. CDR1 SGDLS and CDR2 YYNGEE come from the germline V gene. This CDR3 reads CASSVGQGADTQYF.

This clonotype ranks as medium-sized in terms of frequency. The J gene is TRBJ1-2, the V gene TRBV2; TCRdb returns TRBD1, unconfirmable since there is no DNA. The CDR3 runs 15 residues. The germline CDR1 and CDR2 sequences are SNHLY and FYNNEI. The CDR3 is CASSEIIQGSYGYTF.

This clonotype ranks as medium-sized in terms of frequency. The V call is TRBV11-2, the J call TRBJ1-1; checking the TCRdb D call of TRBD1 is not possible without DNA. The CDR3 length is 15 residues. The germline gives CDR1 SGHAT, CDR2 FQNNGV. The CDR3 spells CASSSARGRNTEAFF. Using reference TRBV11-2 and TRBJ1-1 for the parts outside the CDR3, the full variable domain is EAGVAQSPRYKIIEKRQSVAFWCNPISGHATLYWYQQILGQGPKLLIQFQNNGVVDDSQLPKDRFSAERLKGVDSTLKIQPAKLEDSAVYLCASSSARGRNTEAFFGQGTRLTVV.

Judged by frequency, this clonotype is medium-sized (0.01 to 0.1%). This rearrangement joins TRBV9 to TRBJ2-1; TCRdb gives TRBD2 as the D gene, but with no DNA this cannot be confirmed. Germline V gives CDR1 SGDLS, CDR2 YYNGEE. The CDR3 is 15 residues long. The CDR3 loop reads CASSALAGGYNEQFF.

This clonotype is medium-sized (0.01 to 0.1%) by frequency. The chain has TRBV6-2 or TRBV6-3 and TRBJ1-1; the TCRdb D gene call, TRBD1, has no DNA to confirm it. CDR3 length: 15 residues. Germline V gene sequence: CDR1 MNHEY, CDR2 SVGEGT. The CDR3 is CASTHRQGGGTEAFF.

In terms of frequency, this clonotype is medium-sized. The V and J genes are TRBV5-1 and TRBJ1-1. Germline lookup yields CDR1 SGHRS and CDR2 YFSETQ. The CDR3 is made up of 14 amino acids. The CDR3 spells CASSLNSGNTEAFF.

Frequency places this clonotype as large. The CDR3: CSAPDSVRAYEQYF. The V and J genes are TRBV20-1 and TRBJ2-7; checking the TCRdb D call of TRBD2 is not possible without DNA. Germline CDR1 DFQATT, CDR2 SNEGSKA (reference sequence). The CDR3 loop spans 14 amino acids.

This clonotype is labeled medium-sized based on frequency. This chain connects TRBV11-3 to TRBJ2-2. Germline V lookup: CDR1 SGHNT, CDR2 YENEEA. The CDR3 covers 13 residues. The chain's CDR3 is CASSSTVWGELFF.

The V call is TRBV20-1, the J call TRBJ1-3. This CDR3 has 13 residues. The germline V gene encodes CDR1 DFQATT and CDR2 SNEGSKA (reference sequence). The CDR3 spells CSARSEIGNTIYF.

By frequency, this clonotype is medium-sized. CDR3 amino acids: CASSQISGGHTDTQYF. The chain employs TRBV9 and TRBJ2-3; TCRdb's assignment of TRBD2 cannot be checked, as there is no DNA. From germline, CDR1 is SGDLS and CDR2 YYNGEE. This CDR3 has 16 residues.

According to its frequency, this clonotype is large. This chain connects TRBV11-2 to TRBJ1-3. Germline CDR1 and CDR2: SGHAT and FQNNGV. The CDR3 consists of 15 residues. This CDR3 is CASGRGSNSGNTIYF.

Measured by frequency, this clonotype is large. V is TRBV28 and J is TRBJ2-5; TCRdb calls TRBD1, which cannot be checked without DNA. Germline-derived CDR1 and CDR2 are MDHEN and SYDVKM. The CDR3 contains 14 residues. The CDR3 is CAGRKGVVGETQYF.

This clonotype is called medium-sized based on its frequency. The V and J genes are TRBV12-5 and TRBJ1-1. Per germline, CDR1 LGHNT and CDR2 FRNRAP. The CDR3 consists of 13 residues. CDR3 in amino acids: CASGFSGNTEAFF.

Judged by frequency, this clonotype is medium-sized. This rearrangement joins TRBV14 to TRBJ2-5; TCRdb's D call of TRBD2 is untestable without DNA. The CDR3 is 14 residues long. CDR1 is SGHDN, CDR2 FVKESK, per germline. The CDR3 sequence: CASSQQGLKETQYF.

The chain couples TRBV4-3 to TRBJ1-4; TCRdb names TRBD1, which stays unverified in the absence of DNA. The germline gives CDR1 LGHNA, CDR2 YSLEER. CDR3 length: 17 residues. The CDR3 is CASSQDLSGGGVEKLFF.

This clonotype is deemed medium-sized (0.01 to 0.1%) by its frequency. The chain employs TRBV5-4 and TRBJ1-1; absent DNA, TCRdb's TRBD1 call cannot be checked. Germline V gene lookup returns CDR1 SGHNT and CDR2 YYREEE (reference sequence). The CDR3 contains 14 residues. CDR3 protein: CASSLKGANTEAFF.

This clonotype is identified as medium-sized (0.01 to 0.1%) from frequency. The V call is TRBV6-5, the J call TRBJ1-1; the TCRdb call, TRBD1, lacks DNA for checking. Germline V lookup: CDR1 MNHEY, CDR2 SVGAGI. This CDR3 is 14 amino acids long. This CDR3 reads CASSRTGLNTEAFF.

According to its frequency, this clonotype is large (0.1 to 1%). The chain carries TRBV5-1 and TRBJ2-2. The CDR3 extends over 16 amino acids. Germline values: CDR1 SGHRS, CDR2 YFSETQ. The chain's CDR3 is CASSLDSQLNTGELFF.

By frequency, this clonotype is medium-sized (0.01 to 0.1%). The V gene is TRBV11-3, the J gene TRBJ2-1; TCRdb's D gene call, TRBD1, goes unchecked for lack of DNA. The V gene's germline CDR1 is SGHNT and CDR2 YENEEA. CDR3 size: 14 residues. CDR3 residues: CASSLGRGVNEQFF. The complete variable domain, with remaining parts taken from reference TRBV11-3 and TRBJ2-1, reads EAGVVQSPRYKIIEKKQPVAFWCNPISGHNTLYWYLQNLGQGPELLIRYENEEAVDDSQLPKDRFSAERLKGVDSTLKIQPAELGDSAVYLCASSLGRGVNEQFFGPGTRLTVL.

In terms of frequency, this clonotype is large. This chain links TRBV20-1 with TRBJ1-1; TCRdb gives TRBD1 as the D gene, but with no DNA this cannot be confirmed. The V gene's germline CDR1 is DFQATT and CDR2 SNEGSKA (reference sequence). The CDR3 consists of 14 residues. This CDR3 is CSAREAGGSTEAFF.

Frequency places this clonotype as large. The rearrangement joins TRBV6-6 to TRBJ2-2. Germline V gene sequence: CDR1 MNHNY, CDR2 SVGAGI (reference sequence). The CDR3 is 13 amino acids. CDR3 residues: CASSSGRAGELFF.